The rows below give T cell receptor beta chains drawn from one sample of a study of blood T cell repertoires in COVID-19. TCRdb keeps only in-frame clones here, not all; method: immunoSEQ multiplex PCR. The sample gives 140,000 to 150,000 clones, about 89% of which show up once; roughly 37% is in the top ten. Sequencing input: peripheral blood. The receptors were gathered from a man aged 45-65 years who had recovered from COVID-19. CDR3s leave out the opening cysteine and the closing phenylalanine or tryptophan.

TRBJ2-3 TRBV6-5 ASSYSNSITDTQY
TRBJ2-2 TRBV6-1 ASSEARGRNTGELF
TRBJ1-3 TRBV6-1 ASSELQVHSGNTIY
TRBJ2-1 TRBV11-3 ASSHSGEQF
TRBJ1-2 TRBV9 ASSLEPGQGARADYGYT
TRBJ1-1 TRBV11-2 ASAFGQGANTEAF
TRBJ2-3 TRBV6-1 ASSEGSGAPFDTQY
TRBJ1-3 TRBV5-1 ASSLGDRVSSGNTIY
TRBJ2-1 TRBV2 ASSTGTVNNEQF
TRBJ2-7 TRBV5-1 ASSSGTGDHEQY
TRBJ2-2 TRBV2 ASAQGARELF
TRBJ1-3 TRBV4-2 ASSQGQENTIY
TRBJ1-2 TRBV19 ASSKNSPPLYGYT
TRBJ2-1 TRBV6-2/TRBV6-3 ASSAGLAGNNEQF
TRBJ2-4 TRBV30 AWSPGQGAGAKNIQY
TRBJ2-3 TRBV6-5 ASRAGTGEKAQY
TRBJ2-2 TRBV11-2 ASTLPTPGNTGELF
TRBJ2-7 TRBV11-3 ASSFDRDVVGLRNEQY
TRBJ2-3 TRBV5-8 ASSAGTTTDTQY
TRBJ2-3 TRBV6-5 ASSSVAGPNTDTQY
TRBJ1-1 TRBV9 ASSPGTGTTEAF
TRBJ2-5 TRBV4-3 ASSPQRGEETQY
TRBJ1-2 TRBV3-1/TRBV3-2 ASSQGQGGYGYT
TRBJ1-5 TRBV2 ASSAGIPQPQH